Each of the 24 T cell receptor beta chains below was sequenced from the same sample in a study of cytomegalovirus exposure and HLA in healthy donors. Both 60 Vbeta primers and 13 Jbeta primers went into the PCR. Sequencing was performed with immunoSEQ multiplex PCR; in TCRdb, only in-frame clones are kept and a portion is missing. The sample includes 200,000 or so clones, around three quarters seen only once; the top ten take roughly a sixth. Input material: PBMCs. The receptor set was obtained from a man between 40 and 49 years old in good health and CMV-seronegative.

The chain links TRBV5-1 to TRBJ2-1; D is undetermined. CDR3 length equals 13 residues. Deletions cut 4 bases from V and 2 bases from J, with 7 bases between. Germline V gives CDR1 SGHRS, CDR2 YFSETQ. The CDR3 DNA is TGCGCCAGCAGCCCGGGTACCTACAATGAGCAGTTCTTC. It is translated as CASSPGTYNEQFF. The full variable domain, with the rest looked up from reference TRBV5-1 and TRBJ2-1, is KAGVTQTPRYLIKTRGQQVTLSCSPISGHRSVSWYQQTPGQGLQFLFEYFSETQRNKGNFPGRFSGRQFSNSRSEMNVSTLELGDSALYLCASSPGTYNEQFFGPGTRLTVL.

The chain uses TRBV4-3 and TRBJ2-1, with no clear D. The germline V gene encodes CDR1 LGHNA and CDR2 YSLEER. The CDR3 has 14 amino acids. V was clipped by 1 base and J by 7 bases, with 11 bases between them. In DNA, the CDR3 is TGCGCCAGCAGCCAAGTGTCGCCTGCGAATGAGCAGTTCTTC. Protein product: CASSQVSPANEQFF.

This chain's CDR3 is CASSNREKRNTEAFF. In DNA form, the CDR3 reads TGTGCCAGTAGTAACAGGGAGAAGAGGAACACTGAAGCTTTCTTT. The genes are TRBV19 and TRBJ1-1, with D maybe TRBD1 (6 bases). Germline-derived CDR1 and CDR2 are LNHDA and SQIVND (reference sequence). V lost 4 bases and J lost 1, with 13 bases in between. CDR3 length equals 15 residues.

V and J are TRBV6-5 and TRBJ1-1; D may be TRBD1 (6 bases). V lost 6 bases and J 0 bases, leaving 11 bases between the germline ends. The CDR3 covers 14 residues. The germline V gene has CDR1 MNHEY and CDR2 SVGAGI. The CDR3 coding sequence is TGTGCCAGCAGAAGGACAGACATGAACACTGAAGCTTTCTTT. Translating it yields CASRRTDMNTEAFF.

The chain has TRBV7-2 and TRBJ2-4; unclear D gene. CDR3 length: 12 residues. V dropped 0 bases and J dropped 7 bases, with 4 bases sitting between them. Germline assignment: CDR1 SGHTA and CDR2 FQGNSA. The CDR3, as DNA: TGTGCCAGCAGCTTAGCGAGTAACATTCAGTACTTC. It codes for CASSLASNIQYF.

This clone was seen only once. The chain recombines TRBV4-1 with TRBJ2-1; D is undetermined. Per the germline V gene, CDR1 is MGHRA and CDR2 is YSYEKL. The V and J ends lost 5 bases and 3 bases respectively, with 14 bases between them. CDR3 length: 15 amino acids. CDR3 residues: CASSGPATVYNEQFF. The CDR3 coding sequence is TGCGCCAGCAGCGGCCCCGCGACTGTCTACAATGAGCAGTTCTTC.

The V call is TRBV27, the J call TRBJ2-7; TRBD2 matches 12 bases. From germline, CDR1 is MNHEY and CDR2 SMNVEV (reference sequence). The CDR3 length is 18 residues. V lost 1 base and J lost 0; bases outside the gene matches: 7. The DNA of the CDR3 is TGTGCCAGCAGTTTATACCGAGGACTAGCGGGATCCTCCTACGAGCAGTACTTC. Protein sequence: CASSLYRGLAGSSYEQYF.

The CDR3 reads CASSMPGLAGGGELFF. The CDR3 DNA is TGTGCCAGCAGCATGCCGGGACTAGCGGGAGGCGGGGAGCTGTTTTTT. The genes are TRBV5-4 and TRBJ2-2, with 15 bases aligning to TRBD2. The CDR3 has 16 residues. The trim removed 4 bases at V and 7 bases at J, leaving 5 bases unmatched. Germline V gene sequence: CDR1 SGHNT, CDR2 YYREEE (reference sequence).

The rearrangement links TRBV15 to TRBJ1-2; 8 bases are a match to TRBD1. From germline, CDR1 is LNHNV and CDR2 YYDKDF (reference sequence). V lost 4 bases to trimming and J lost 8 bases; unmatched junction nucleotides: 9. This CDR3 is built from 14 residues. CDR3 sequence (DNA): TGTGCCACCAGCAACAGGACAGGGTCATCAGGCTACACCTTC. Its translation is CATSNRTGSSGYTF.

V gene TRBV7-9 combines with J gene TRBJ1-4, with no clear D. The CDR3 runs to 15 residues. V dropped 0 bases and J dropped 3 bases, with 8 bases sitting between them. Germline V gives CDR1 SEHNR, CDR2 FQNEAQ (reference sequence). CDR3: CASSLAGRANEKLFF. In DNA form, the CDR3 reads TGTGCCAGCAGCTTAGCAGGGAGGGCTAATGAAAAACTGTTTTTT.

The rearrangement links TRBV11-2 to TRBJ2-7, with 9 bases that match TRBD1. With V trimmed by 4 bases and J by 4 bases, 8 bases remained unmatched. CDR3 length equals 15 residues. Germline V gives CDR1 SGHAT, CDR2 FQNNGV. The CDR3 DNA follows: TGTGCCAGCAGCTACGGGACAGGGTACTTTTACGAGCAGTACTTC. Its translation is CASSYGTGYFYEQYF.

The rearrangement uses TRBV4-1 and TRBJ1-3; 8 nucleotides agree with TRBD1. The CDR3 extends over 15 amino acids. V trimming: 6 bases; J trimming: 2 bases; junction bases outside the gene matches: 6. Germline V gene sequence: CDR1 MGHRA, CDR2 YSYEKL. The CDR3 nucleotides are TGCGCCAGCAGGTTAACAGGGGGTACTGGAAACACCATATATTTT. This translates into CASRLTGGTGNTIYF.

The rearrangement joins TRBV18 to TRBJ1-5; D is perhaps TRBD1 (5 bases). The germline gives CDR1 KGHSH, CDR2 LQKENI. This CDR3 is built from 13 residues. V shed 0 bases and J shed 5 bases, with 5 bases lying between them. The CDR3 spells CASSPPGDQPQHF. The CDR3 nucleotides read TGTGCCAGCTCACCACCAGGGGATCAGCCCCAGCATTTT.

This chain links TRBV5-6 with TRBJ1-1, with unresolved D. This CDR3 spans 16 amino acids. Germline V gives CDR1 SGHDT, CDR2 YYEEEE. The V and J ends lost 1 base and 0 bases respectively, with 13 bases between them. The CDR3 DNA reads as TGTGCCAGCAGCTTGCGCACAGTCCAAATGAACACTGAAGCTTTCTTT. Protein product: CASSLRTVQMNTEAFF. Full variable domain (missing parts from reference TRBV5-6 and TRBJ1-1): DAGVTQSPTHLIKTRGQQVTLRCSPKSGHDTVSWYQQALGQGPQFIFQYYEEEERQRGNFPDRFSGHQFPNYSSELNVNALLLGDSALYLCASSLRTVQMNTEAFFGQGTRLTVV.

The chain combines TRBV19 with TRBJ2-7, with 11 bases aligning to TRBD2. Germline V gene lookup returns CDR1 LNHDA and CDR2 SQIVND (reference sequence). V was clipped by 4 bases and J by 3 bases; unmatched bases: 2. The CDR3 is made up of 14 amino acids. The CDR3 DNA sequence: TGTGCCAGTAGTAAGCTAGCGGGAGGCTACGAGCAGTACTTC. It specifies CASSKLAGGYEQYF.

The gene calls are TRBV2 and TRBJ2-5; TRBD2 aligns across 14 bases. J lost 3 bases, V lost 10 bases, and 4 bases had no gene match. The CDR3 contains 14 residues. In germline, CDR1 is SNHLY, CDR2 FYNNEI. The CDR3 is CAIQGLAGEETQYF. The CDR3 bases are TGTGCCATCCAGGGACTAGCGGGGGAAGAGACCCAGTACTTC.

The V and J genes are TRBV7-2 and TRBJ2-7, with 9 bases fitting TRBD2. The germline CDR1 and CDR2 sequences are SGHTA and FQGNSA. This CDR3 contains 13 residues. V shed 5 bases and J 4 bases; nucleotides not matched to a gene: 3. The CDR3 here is CASSDTSGYEQYF. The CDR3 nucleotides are TGTGCCAGCAGCGACACTAGCGGGTACGAGCAGTACTTC.

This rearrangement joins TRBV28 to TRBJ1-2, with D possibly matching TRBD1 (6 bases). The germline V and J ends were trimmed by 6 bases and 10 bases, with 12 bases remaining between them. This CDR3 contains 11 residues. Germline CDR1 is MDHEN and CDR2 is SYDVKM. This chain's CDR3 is CASSTSGHYTF. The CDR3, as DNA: TGTGCCAGCAGCACCTCGGGACACTACACCTTC.

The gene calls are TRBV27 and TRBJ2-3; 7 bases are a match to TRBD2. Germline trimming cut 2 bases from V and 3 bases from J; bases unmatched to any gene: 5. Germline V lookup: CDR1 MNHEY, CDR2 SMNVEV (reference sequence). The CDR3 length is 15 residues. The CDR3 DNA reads TGTGCCAGCAGTTTACAGCCGGGGGGAACAGATACGCAGTATTTT. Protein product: CASSLQPGGTDTQYF.

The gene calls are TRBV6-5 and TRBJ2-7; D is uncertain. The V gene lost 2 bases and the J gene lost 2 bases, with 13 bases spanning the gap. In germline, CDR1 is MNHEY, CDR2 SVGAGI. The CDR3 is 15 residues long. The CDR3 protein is CASSYRRSTTYEQYF. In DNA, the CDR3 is TGTGCCAGCAGTTACAGGCGGAGTACGACCTACGAGCAGTACTTC.

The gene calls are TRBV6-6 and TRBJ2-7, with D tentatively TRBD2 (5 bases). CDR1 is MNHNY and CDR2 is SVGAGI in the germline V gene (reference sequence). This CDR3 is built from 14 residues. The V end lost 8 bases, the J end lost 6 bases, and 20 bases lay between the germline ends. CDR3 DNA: TGTGCCAGCGCCTACGCCAGTCTAGCAATCGAGCAGTACTTC. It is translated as CASAYASLAIEQYF.

CDR3 bases: TGTGCCAGTAGTATAACAGAGTCCGGGGAGCTGTTTTTT. It translates to CASSITESGELFF. The V call is TRBV19, the J call TRBJ2-2; D unclear. The germline V gene encodes CDR1 LNHDA and CDR2 SQIVND (reference sequence). The length of the CDR3 is 13 residues. The V and J ends lost 2 bases and 6 bases respectively, with 7 bases between them.

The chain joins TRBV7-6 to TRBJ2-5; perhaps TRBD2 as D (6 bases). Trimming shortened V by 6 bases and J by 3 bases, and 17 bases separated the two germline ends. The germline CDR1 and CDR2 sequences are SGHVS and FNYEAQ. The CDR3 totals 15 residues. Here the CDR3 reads CASSPEATGEETQYF. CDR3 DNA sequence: TGTGCCAGCAGTCCAGAAGCGACGGGGGAAGAGACCCAGTACTTC.

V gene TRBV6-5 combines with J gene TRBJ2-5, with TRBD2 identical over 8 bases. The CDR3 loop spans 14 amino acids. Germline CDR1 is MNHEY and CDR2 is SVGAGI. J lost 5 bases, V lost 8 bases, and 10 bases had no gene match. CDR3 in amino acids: CASASGTRGETQYF. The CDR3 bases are TGTGCCAGCGCCTCCGGGACTAGGGGGGAGACCCAGTACTTC.